These 29 T cell receptor beta chains came from one sample sequenced in a study of blood T cell repertoires in COVID-19. The method was immunoSEQ multiplex PCR; TCRdb's version includes in-frame clones alone and lacks a portion of them. The sample includes more than 200,000 clones, 80% of them seen just once. The sequenced sample consisted of PBMCs or T cells enriched from blood (not recorded which). The receptors shown here come from a woman between 40 and 55 years old with acute COVID-19.

V is TRBV15 and J is TRBJ2-1; no reliable D call. V was clipped by 2 bases and J by 9 bases, with 14 bases between them. This CDR3 has 14 residues. The germline gives CDR1 LNHNV, CDR2 YYDKDF (reference sequence). DNA of the CDR3: TGTGCCACCAGCAGACCCGGAGCAACGGGTGAGCAGTTCTTC. This sequence encodes CATSRPGATGEQFF.

The chain couples TRBV5-1 to TRBJ1-2; 8 positions match TRBD1. V gave up 4 bases and J gave up 2 bases; unmatched junction bases: 10. Germline V lookup: CDR1 SGHRS, CDR2 YFSETQ. The CDR3 has 16 amino acids. The CDR3 sequence: CASSILPGGANYGYTF. The CDR3 bases are TGCGCCAGCAGCATACTACCAGGGGGCGCAAACTATGGCTACACCTTC. Based on the CDR3 plus reference TRBV5-1 and TRBJ1-2, the full variable domain is KAGVTQTPRYLIKTRGQQVTLSCSPISGHRSVSWYQQTPGQGLQFLFEYFSETQRNKGNFPGRFSGRQFSNSRSEMNVSTLELGDSALYLCASSILPGGANYGYTFGSGTRLTVV.

The gene calls are TRBV3-1 (or the pseudogene TRBV3-2) and TRBJ1-4; D uncertain. Trimming left V 4 bases short and J 0 bases short, with 6 bases between. There are 14 residues in the CDR3. CDR1 and CDR2 from the germline V gene are LGHDT and YNNKEL (reference sequence). CDR3 sequence (DNA): TGTGCCAGCAGCCTCCGCGCAACTAATGAAAAACTGTTTTTT. Protein product: CASSLRATNEKLFF.

This clone has a handful of counts. This rearrangement joins TRBV2 to TRBJ1-5; 9 nucleotides match TRBD1. CDR1 and CDR2 (germline): SNHLY, FYNNEI. The V and J ends lost 5 bases and 5 bases, in that order; junction bases with no gene match: 1. The CDR3 is 13 residues long. CDR3 nucleotides: TGTGCCAGCAGTTGGGACAGGGATCAGCCCCAGCATTTT. Protein sequence: CASSWDRDQPQHF.

The CDR3 sequence is CASSSIPALGRNEQFF. The CDR3 DNA is TGTGCCAGCAGTTCCATCCCTGCCCTAGGTCGCAATGAGCAGTTCTTC. The gene calls are TRBV28 and TRBJ2-1; D is ambiguous. V lost 4 bases and J lost 6, with 19 bases in between. The CDR3 is made up of 16 amino acids. Germline lookup yields CDR1 MDHEN and CDR2 SYDVKM.

The chain joins TRBV28 to TRBJ1-1; 8 positions match TRBD1. V lost 6 bases and J lost 6; bases outside the gene matches: 9. CDR1 is MDHEN and CDR2 is SYDVKM in the germline V gene. The CDR3 is 14 residues long. The CDR3 sequence: CASRITGGIAEAFF. DNA for the CDR3: TGTGCCAGCAGGATAACAGGGGGAATTGCTGAAGCTTTCTTT.

The CDR3 region is CASSLAGTHNYGYTF. The CDR3 nucleotides are TGTGCCAGCAGTTTAGCGGGGACCCATAACTATGGCTACACCTTC. V and J are TRBV28 and TRBJ1-2; D might be TRBD1 (5 bases). The CDR3 totals 15 residues. With 2 bases removed from V and 1 base from J, the gap between germline ends came to 11 bases. Germline CDR1 MDHEN, CDR2 SYDVKM.

The table lists this clone with a few counts. This chain joins TRBV5-1 and TRBJ1-5; D is uncertain. The V end lost 0 bases, the J end lost 0 bases, and 13 bases lay between the germline ends. The CDR3 contains 17 residues. The germline CDR1 and CDR2 sequences are SGHRS and YFSETQ. The DNA of the CDR3 is TGCGCCAGCAGCTTGGAAGGAAGGCAGGATAGCAATCAGCCCCAGCATTTT. It translates to CASSLEGRQDSNQPQHF.

CDR3 in amino acids: CASSQIAGGPADTQYF. The CDR3, as DNA: TGTGCCAGCAGCCAAATAGCGGGGGGGCCGGCAGATACGCAGTATTTT. V and J are TRBV27 and TRBJ2-3, with 11 nucleotides matching TRBD2. Germline V lookup: CDR1 MNHEY, CDR2 SMNVEV (reference sequence). The CDR3 extends over 16 amino acids. Trimming at V came to 6 bases and at J to 4 bases, leaving 9 bases not matched to a gene.

The chain has TRBV7-2 and TRBJ1-5, with a weak D call TRBD1 (6 bases). Trimming removed 4 bases from V and 7 bases from J, with 23 bases in between. This CDR3 has 17 residues. From germline, CDR1 is SGHTA and CDR2 FQGNSA. The DNA of the CDR3 is TGTGCCAGCAGCTCCAGGGGCGGTGGATGGGCGAGACAGCCCCAGCATTTT. Amino acids: CASSSRGGGWARQPQHF.

The V and J genes are TRBV11-3 and TRBJ2-3; D is perhaps TRBD1 (6 bases). V gave up 3 bases and J gave up 3 bases, with 10 bases separating them. The CDR3 is 14 residues long. Germline values: CDR1 SGHNT, CDR2 YENEEA. The CDR3 sequence: CASSLGRGTDTQYF. Written as DNA, the CDR3 is TGTGCCAGCAGCTTGGGCAGGGGAACAGATACGCAGTATTTT.

The gene calls are TRBV2 and TRBJ1-6; no clear D gene. Per the germline V gene, CDR1 is SNHLY and CDR2 is FYNNEI. The CDR3 runs to 10 residues. The CDR3 loop reads CVANNSPLHF. In nucleotides, the CDR3 is TGTGTCGCTAATAATTCACCCCTCCACTTT.

A single count supports this clone. The chain carries TRBV6-4 and TRBJ2-7; possibly TRBD1 for D (5 bases). The germline V and J ends were trimmed by 3 bases and 4 bases, with 10 bases remaining between them. Germline CDR1 and CDR2: MRHNA and SNTAGT. This CDR3 has 13 amino acids. As DNA, the CDR3 is TGTGCCAGCAGTGAATACCAGGGATACGAGCAGTACTTC. Translation gives CASSEYQGYEQYF.

In this sample, this clone turned up a few times. This chain uses TRBV5-1 with TRBJ1-1; D is unclear. V was cut by 4 bases and J by 7 bases, with 20 bases left in between. The CDR3 consists of 15 residues. CDR1 and CDR2 from the germline V gene are SGHRS and YFSETQ. The CDR3 nucleotides read TGCGCCAGCAGCCCCGAGGCTTGGTTACGAAGTGAAGCTTTCTTT. Amino acids: CASSPEAWLRSEAFF.

V gene TRBV20-1 combines with J gene TRBJ1-1, with no clear D. V was shortened by 7 bases and J by 4 bases, with 10 bases between the two germline ends. Per the germline V gene, CDR1 is DFQATT and CDR2 is SNEGSKA (reference sequence). This CDR3 has 11 amino acids. The CDR3 here is CSGSRPTEAFF. The CDR3 DNA reads TGCAGTGGCTCTAGGCCCACTGAAGCTTTCTTT.

The rearrangement links TRBV4-2 to TRBJ2-7; TRBD2 matches 7 bases. The V segment lost 0 bases and the J segment 2 bases; nucleotides outside the gene matches: 4. Germline lookup yields CDR1 LGHNA and CDR2 YNFKEQ. The CDR3 spans 15 residues. The CDR3 sequence: CASSQDHSGPYEQYF. The CDR3 coding sequence is TGTGCCAGCAGCCAAGATCATAGCGGGCCCTACGAGCAGTACTTC.

This clone was picked up a small number of times. The genes are TRBV19 and TRBJ1-2, with 9 nucleotides matching TRBD1. This CDR3 comprises 15 residues. Germline CDR1 LNHDA, CDR2 SQIVND (reference sequence). V lost 8 bases to trimming and J lost 1 base; unmatched junction nucleotides: 8. CDR3 in amino acids: CASQGTGRDNYGYTF. The DNA for the CDR3 is TGTGCCAGTCAAGGGACAGGGAGGGATAACTATGGCTACACCTTC.

This chain connects TRBV6-6 to TRBJ2-7, with TRBD1 matching 9 bases. The CDR3 runs to 15 residues. Germline-derived CDR1 and CDR2 are MNHNY and SVGAGI (reference sequence). V trimming: 6 bases; J trimming: 5 bases; junction bases outside the gene matches: 11. The CDR3, as DNA: TGTGCCAGCAGCCAATATAACAGGGGGCGGAACGAGCAGTACTTC. Translation: CASSQYNRGRNEQYF.

V and J are TRBV6-5 and TRBJ1-4; 7 nucleotides agree with TRBD1. The germline V gene encodes CDR1 MNHEY and CDR2 SVGAGI. The CDR3 is made up of 14 amino acids. After removal of 5 bases from V and 8 bases from J, the junction contained 8 bases not matched to a gene. In nucleotides, the CDR3 is TGTGCCAGCAGTCATCTCCGGGACAGCGAAAAACTGTTTTTT. Protein: CASSHLRDSEKLFF.

This clone appeared a few times. CDR3 DNA sequence: TGTGCGCCAGGGGGGGGACTAGCCGGGGAGACCCAGTACTTC. This translates into CAPGGGLAGETQYF. V usage is TRBV6-5 and J usage is TRBJ2-5; 9 positions agree with TRBD2. The CDR3 has 14 amino acids. Germline assignment: CDR1 MNHEY and CDR2 SVGAGI.

The chain carries TRBV7-9 and TRBJ2-5; D is uncertain. This CDR3 contains 13 residues. From germline, CDR1 is SEHNR and CDR2 FQNEAQ (reference sequence). The ends were cut back, 1 base at V and 5 bases at J, with 8 bases in the middle. The CDR3 DNA reads TGTGCCAGCAGCTTAGGACTTGTGGAGACCCAGTACTTC. This encodes CASSLGLVETQYF.

This chain links TRBV14 with TRBJ1-1, with 7 bases identical to TRBD1. There are 14 residues in the CDR3. Germline V gene data show CDR1 as SGHDN and CDR2 as FVKESK. V shed 2 bases, J shed 9 bases, and the junction held 9 bases outside the gene matches. Written as DNA, the CDR3 is TGTGCCAGCAGCCAACGACAGGGTGTTAACCAAGCTTTCTTT. Protein product: CASSQRQGVNQAFF.

The chain combines TRBV11-2 with TRBJ2-3; 11 bases match TRBD2. The trim removed 4 bases at V and 1 base at J, leaving 7 bases unmatched. The CDR3 is 17 amino acids. Germline CDR1 SGHAT, CDR2 FQNNGV. The CDR3 sequence is CASSWPWGLAGTDTQYF. CDR3 sequence (DNA): TGTGCCAGCAGCTGGCCGTGGGGACTAGCGGGCACAGATACGCAGTATTTT. Using reference TRBV11-2 and TRBJ2-3 for the parts outside the CDR3, the full variable domain is EAGVAQSPRYKIIEKRQSVAFWCNPISGHATLYWYQQILGQGPKLLIQFQNNGVVDDSQLPKDRFSAERLKGVDSTLKIQPAKLEDSAVYLCASSWPWGLAGTDTQYFGPGTRLTVL.

CDR3 loop: CASSPAAGAVTEAFF. In nucleotides, the CDR3 is TGTGCCAGCAGCCCGGCGGCGGGCGCTGTTACTGAAGCTTTCTTT. V is TRBV7-2 and J is TRBJ1-1; D ambiguous. Germline V gene data show CDR1 as SGHTA and CDR2 as FQGNSA. The CDR3 extends over 15 amino acids. Between the trimmed V and J ends, which lost 5 bases and 5 bases, there was a span of 18 bases.

This clone was observed a handful of times. This chain links TRBV6-6 with TRBJ1-6, with 9 bases fitting TRBD1. The germline gives CDR1 MNHNY, CDR2 SVGAGI (reference sequence). Trimming took 6 bases from V and 10 from J; bases not matched to a gene: 10. The CDR3 is 15 residues long. Here the CDR3 reads CASSSLGDRGSPLHF. Written as DNA, the CDR3 is TGTGCCAGCAGCTCCCTCGGAGACAGGGGGTCACCCCTCCACTTT.

This clone was seen only a few times. The chain carries TRBV30 and TRBJ1-2; 7 bases agree with TRBD1. The CDR3 spans 13 residues. The ends lost 8 bases at V and 6 bases at J; junction bases unmatched: 12. CDR1 and CDR2 (germline): GTSNPN, SVGIG (reference sequence). This chain's CDR3 is CAAHRDSHNGYTF. DNA for the CDR3: TGTGCCGCCCACCGGGACAGCCACAATGGCTACACCTTC.

The V gene is TRBV19, the J gene TRBJ2-5; 7 nucleotides match TRBD1. Germline lookup yields CDR1 LNHDA and CDR2 SQIVND (reference sequence). The CDR3 totals 12 residues. The V gene end was trimmed by 4 bases and the J gene end by 4 bases; junction bases not matched to a gene: 0. CDR3 in DNA: TGTGCCAGTAGTACAGGGGGAGAGACCCAGTACTTC. Translation: CASSTGGETQYF.

In its sample, this clone was seen a few times. The chain combines TRBV28 with TRBJ1-2; 7 bases line up with TRBD1. This CDR3 region has 14 residues. J lost 6 bases, V lost 5 bases, and 9 bases had no gene match. Germline CDR1 and CDR2: MDHEN and SYDVKM. This CDR3 is CASSPHRDSHGYTF. For the CDR3, the DNA is TGTGCCAGCAGTCCCCATCGGGACAGCCATGGCTACACCTTC.

J is TRBJ2-7 and V is TRBV5-4; 7 bases map to TRBD2. V lost 5 bases, J lost 3 bases, and 11 bases stayed unmatched. There are 15 residues in the CDR3. Germline V gene lookup returns CDR1 SGHNT and CDR2 YYREEE (reference sequence). The CDR3 loop reads CASSPSGGSDYEQYF. CDR3 nucleotide sequence: TGTGCCAGCAGTCCTTCGGGGGGATCGGACTACGAGCAGTACTTC.